A selection of T cell receptor beta chains follows, all from one sample in a study of graft-versus-host responses after intestinal transplantation. Clones were sequenced by immunoSEQ multiplex PCR, and TCRdb holds only the in-frame ones, with some missing. The sample lists more than 75,000 clones; about 91% were seen once. Their antigens are not known. Sequenced here: unstimulated CD4+ T cells sorted from spleen or lymph node cells, sampled before transplant. The source is a human donor who was the organ donor for an intestinal transplant. Both conserved end residues are part of each CDR3. Fields, in order: V gene, D gene, J gene, clone size, CDR3 length, CDR3 DNA, CDR3 protein. D genes are given only for firm matches. Size is stated for part of the rows, as once, few or many counts, or as a class when the clone is expanded.

TRBV11-3,TRBD2,TRBJ2-5,.,16,TGTGCCAGCAGCTCCCGGACTAGCGGGGACCAAGAGACCCAGTACTTC,CASSSRTSGDQETQYF
TRBV27,TRBD2,TRBJ2-1,.,15,TGTGCCAGCAGTTATAGACTAGCGGGGTACAATGAGCAGTTCTTC,CASSYRLAGYNEQFF
TRBV30,TRBD1,TRBJ1-2,once,13,TGTGCCTGGAGTCTCGGGACAGACGCTGGCTACACCTTC,CAWSLGTDAGYTF
TRBV28,.,TRBJ2-2,.,16,TGTGCCAGCAGTTTTTCCGCGACCAGTAGCGCCGGGGAGCTGTTTTTT,CASSFSATSSAGELFF
TRBV2,TRBD1,TRBJ2-3,.,14,TGTGCCAGCAGTCGGACAGGGAACACAGATACGCAGTATTTT,CASSRTGNTDTQYF
TRBV7-9,TRBD1,TRBJ1-5,.,17,TGTGCCAGCAGCTTATGGGGAGGGACAGGGGGCAATCAGCCCCAGCATTTT,CASSLWGGTGGNQPQHF
TRBV2,.,TRBJ1-3,.,17,TGTGCCAGCAGGTCCCCCGTAGGGACTAGGTCTGGAAACACCATATATTTT,CASRSPVGTRSGNTIYF
TRBV28,.,TRBJ1-1,.,14,TGTGCCAGCAGTTCCGGACAACACTTCACTGAAGCTTTCTTT,CASSSGQHFTEAFF
TRBV28,.,TRBJ1-1,.,12,TGTGCCAGCAATACAGAGAACACTGAAGCTTTCTTT,CASNTENTEAFF
TRBV28,TRBD2,TRBJ2-7,.,18,TGTGCCAGCAGTATCCCCTCACTAGCGGGAGGGCGAGTTGACGAGCAGTACTTC,CASSIPSLAGGRVDEQYF
TRBV10-3,TRBD2,TRBJ2-4,few,16,TGTGCCATCAGTGATCCGGAACTAGCGGGCCTAAACATTCAGTACTTC,CAISDPELAGLNIQYF
TRBV27,TRBD2,TRBJ2-2,.,18,TGTGCCAGCAGTCCAACAGCGGGGGGGCCTATTGACACCGGGGAGCTGTTTTTT,CASSPTAGGPIDTGELFF
TRBV5-6,TRBD1,TRBJ2-1,.,12,TGTGCCAGCAGCCGACAGGGGCGCCATCAGTTCTTC,CASSRQGRHQFF
TRBV10-3,.,TRBJ2-7,.,11,TGTGCCATCAGTGGAGCCTACGAGCAGTACTTC,CAISGAYEQYF
TRBV27,TRBD1,TRBJ1-1,.,17,TGTGCCAGCAGTCCCCGGACAGGGGGCTTGGCGGGGACTGAAGCTTTCTTT,CASSPRTGGLAGTEAFF
TRBV7-2,TRBD2,TRBJ2-7,.,14,TGTGCCAGCAGCTCCTTAGCGGGGCCCTACGAGCAGTACTTC,CASSSLAGPYEQYF
TRBV7-3,TRBD1,TRBJ1-2,.,13,TGTGCCAGCAGGGGACAGCAGGGGGTCGGCTACACCTTC,CASRGQQGVGYTF
TRBV7-3,.,TRBJ1-2,.,14,TGTGCCAGCAGCTTAGAACCCATGGACAGAAGCTACACCTTC,CASSLEPMDRSYTF
TRBV18,.,TRBJ1-4,.,14,TGTGCCAGCTCACCCCCGACAGGTGGCGAAAAACTGTTTTTT,CASSPPTGGEKLFF
TRBV5-1,TRBD1,TRBJ2-7,.,16,TGCGCCAGCAGCTTGGGGACAGGTCCCCCGACCTACGAGCAGTACTTC,CASSLGTGPPTYEQYF
TRBV6-5,TRBD1,TRBJ2-4,.,13,TGTGCCAGCAGGGGACAGGGGCGAAACATTCAGTACTTC,CASRGQGRNIQYF
TRBV6-5,TRBD1,TRBJ1-1,.,14,TGTGCCAGCATAGGGACAGGGTGGAACACTGAAGCTTTCTTT,CASIGTGWNTEAFF
TRBV30,TRBD2,TRBJ2-4,few,18,TGTGCCTGGAGTAGGACTAGCGGGGGGATTGTGGCCAAAAACATTCAGTACTTC,CAWSRTSGGIVAKNIQYF
TRBV10-3,.,TRBJ1-4,.,14,TGTGCCACCAAGGGAGGGGGACTGGGTGAAAAACTGTTTTTT,CATKGGGLGEKLFF
TRBV4-2,TRBD2,TRBJ2-5,once,14,TGTGCCAGCAGCCAATCGGGGGGTCGAGAGACCCAGTACTTC,CASSQSGGRETQYF
TRBV6-1,.,TRBJ2-7,.,14,TGTGCCAGCTTATCATCGGGGGAGCCCTACGAGCAGTACTTC,CASLSSGEPYEQYF
TRBV13,TRBD1,TRBJ2-7,.,15,TGTGCCAGCAGCTTCTGGGACAGCCAAGTGAACGAGCAGTACTTC,CASSFWDSQVNEQYF